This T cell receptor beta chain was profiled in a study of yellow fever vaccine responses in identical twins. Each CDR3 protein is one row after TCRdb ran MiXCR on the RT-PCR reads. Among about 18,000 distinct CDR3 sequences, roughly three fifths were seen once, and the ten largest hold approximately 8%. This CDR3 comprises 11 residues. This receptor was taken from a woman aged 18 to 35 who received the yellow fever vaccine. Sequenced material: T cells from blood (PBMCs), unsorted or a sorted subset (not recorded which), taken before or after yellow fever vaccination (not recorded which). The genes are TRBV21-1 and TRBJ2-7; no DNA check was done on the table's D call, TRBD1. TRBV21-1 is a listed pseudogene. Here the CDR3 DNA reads TGTGCCAGCAACAGTCCCCGAGAGCAGTACGTC. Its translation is CASNSPREQYV.